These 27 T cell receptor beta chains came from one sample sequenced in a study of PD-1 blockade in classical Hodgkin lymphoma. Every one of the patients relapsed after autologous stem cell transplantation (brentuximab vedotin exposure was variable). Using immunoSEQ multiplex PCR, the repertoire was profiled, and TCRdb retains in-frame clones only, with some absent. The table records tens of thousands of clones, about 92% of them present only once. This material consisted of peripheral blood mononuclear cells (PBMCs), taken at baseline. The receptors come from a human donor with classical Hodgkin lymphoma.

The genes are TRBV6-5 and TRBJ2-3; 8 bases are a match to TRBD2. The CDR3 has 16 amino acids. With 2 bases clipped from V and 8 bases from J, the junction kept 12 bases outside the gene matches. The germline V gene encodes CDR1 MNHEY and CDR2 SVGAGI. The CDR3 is CASSYRASGQLVTQYF. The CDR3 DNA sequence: TGTGCCAGCAGTTACCGGGCTAGCGGGCAACTAGTTACGCAGTATTTT.

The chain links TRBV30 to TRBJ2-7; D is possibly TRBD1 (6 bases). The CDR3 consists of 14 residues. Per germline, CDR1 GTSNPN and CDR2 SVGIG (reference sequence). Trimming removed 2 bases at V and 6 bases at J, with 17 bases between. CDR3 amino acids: CAWSKQGVGSEQYF. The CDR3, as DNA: TGTGCCTGGAGTAAACAGGGAGTAGGGAGCGAGCAGTACTTC. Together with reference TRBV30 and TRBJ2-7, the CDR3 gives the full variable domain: SQTIHQWPATLVQPVGSPLSLECTVEGTSNPNLYWYRQAAGRGLQLLFYSVGIGQISSEVPQNLSASRPQDRQFILSSKKLLLSDSGFYLCAWSKQGVGSEQYFGPGTRLTVT.

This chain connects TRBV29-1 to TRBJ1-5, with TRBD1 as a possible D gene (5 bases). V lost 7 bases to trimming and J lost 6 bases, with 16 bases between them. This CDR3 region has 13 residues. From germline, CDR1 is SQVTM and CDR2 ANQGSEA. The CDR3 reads CSARAGLGQPQHF. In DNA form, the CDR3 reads TGCAGCGCACGGGCAGGGTTGGGTCAGCCCCAGCATTTT. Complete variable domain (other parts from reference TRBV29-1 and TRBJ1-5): SAVISQKPSRDICQRGTSLTIQCQVDSQVTMMFWYRQQPGQSLTLIATANQGSEATYESGFVIDKFPISRPNLTFSTLTVSNMSPEDSSIYLCSARAGLGQPQHFGDGTRLSIL.

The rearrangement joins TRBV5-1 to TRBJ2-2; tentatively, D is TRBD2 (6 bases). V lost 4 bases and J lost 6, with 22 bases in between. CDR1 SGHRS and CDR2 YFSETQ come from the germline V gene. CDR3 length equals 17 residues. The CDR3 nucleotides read TGCGCCAGCAGCCTCCGGGACTCCCAACAGCAACCCGGGGAGCTGTTTTTT. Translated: CASSLRDSQQQPGELFF.

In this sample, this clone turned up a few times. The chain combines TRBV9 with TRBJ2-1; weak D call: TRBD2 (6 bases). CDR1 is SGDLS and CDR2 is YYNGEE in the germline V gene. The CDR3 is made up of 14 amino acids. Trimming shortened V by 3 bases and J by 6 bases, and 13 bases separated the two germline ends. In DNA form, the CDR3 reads TGTGCCAGCAGCGGGGCCGTCGGGGGCAATGAGCAGTTCTTC. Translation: CASSGAVGGNEQFF.

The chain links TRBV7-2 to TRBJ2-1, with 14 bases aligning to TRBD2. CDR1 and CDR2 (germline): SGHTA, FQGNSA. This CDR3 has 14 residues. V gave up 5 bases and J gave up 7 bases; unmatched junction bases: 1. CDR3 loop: CASSGTSGRNEQFF. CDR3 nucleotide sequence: TGTGCCAGCAGCGGGACTAGCGGGAGAAATGAGCAGTTCTTC.

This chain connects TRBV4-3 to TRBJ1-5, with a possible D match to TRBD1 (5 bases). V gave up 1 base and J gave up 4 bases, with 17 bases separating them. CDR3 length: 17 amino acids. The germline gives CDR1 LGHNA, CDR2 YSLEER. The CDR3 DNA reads TGCGCCAGCAGCCAAGCCCCCGCGGGGAGGGGAAATCAGCCCCAGCATTTT. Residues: CASSQAPAGRGNQPQHF.

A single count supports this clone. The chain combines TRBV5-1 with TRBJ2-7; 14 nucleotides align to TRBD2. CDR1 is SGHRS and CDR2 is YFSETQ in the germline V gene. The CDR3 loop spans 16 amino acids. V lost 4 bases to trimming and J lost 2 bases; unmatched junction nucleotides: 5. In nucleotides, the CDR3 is TGCGCCAGCAGCGCGACTAGCGGGAGGGTCACCTACGAGCAGTACTTC. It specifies CASSATSGRVTYEQYF. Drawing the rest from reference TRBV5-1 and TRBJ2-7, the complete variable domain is KAGVTQTPRYLIKTRGQQVTLSCSPISGHRSVSWYQQTPGQGLQFLFEYFSETQRNKGNFPGRFSGRQFSNSRSEMNVSTLELGDSALYLCASSATSGRVTYEQYFGPGTRLTVT.

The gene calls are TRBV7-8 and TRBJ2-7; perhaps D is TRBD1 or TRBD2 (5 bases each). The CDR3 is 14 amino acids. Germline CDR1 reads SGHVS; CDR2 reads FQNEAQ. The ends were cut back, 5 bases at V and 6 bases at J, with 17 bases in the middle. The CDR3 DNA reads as TGTGCCAGCAGCCTTCTGGGGGTAACGGGCGAGCAGTACTTC. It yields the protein CASSLLGVTGEQYF.

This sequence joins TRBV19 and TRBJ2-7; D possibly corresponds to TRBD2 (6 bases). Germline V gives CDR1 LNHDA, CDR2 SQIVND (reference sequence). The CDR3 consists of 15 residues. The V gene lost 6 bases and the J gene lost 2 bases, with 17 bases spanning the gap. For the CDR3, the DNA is TGTGCCAGTAGAGATCTAGCGATTAGCCCCTACGAGCAGTACTTC. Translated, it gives CASRDLAISPYEQYF.

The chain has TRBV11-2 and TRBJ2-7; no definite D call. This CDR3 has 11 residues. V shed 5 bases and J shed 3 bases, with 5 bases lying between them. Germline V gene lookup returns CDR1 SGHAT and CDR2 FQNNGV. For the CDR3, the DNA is TGTGCCAGCAGCCCTAGCTACGAGCAGTACTTC. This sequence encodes CASSPSYEQYF.

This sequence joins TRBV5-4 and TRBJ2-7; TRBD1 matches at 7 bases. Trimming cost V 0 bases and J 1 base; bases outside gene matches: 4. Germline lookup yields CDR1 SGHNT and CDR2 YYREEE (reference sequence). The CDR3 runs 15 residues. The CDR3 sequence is CASSLAHRGSYEQYF. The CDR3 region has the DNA TGTGCCAGCAGCTTGGCCCACAGGGGATCCTACGAGCAGTACTTC. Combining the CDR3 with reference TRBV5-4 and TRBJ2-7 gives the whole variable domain ETGVTQSPTHLIKTRGQQVTLRCSSQSGHNTVSWYQQALGQGPQFIFQYYREEENGRGNFPPRFSGLQFPNYSSELNVNALELDDSALYLCASSLAHRGSYEQYFGPGTRLTVT.

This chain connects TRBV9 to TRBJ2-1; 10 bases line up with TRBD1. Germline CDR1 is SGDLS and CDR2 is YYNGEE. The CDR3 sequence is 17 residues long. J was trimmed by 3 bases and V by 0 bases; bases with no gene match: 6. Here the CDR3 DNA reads TGTGCCAGCAGCGTAGGGGCCGGGACAGGGGACTACAATGAGCAGTTCTTC. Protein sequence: CASSVGAGTGDYNEQFF.

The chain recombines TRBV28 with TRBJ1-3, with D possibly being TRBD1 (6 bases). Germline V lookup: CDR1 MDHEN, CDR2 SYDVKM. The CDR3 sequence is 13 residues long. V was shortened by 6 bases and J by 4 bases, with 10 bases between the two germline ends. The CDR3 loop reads CASSTGLGNTIYF. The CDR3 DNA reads TGTGCCAGCAGCACAGGGTTAGGAAACACCATATATTTT.

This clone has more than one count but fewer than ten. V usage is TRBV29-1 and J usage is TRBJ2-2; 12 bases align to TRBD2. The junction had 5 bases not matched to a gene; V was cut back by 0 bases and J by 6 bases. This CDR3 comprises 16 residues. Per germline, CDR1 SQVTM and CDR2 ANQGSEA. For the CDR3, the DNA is TGCAGCGTTGAAGATCGACTAGCGGGAGTCCCCGGGGAGCTGTTTTTT. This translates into CSVEDRLAGVPGELFF.

CDR3 region: CASITRGPGNEQFF. The CDR3 DNA reads TGTGCCAGCATCACCAGGGGGCCGGGCAATGAGCAGTTCTTC. The chain recombines TRBV2 with TRBJ2-1, with 8 positions matching TRBD1. Germline V gene sequence: CDR1 SNHLY, CDR2 FYNNEI. Trimming cost V 7 bases and J 6 bases; bases outside gene matches: 8. The CDR3 is 14 amino acids. The full variable domain, rest sourced from reference TRBV2 and TRBJ2-1, is EPEVTQTPSHQVTQMGQEVILRCVPISNHLYFYWYRQILGQKVEFLVSFYNNEISEKSEIFDDQFSVERPDGSNFTLKIRSTKLEDSAMYFCASITRGPGNEQFFGPGTRLTVL.

CDR3 sequence (DNA): TGCAGCGTTTCACCCTGGGGACTAGCGGGGGGACTACAAAGGGGAGAGACCCAGTACTTC. Residues: CSVSPWGLAGGLQRGETQYF. V gene TRBV29-1 combines with J gene TRBJ2-5, with 15 nucleotides matching TRBD2. The ends lost 5 bases at V and 4 bases at J; junction bases unmatched: 20. CDR1 is SQVTM and CDR2 is ANQGSEA in the germline V gene. The CDR3 is 20 residues long.

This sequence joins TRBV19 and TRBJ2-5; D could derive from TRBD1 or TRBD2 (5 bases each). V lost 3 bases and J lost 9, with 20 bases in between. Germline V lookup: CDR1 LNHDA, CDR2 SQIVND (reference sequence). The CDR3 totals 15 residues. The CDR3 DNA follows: TGTGCCAGTAGTATTGGGGACCCTAGCCGGATGGCCCAGTACTTC. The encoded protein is CASSIGDPSRMAQYF.

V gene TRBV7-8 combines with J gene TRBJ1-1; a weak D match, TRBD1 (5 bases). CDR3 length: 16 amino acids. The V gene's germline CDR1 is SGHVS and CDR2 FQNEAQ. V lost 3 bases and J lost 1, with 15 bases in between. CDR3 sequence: CASSFLQGGENTEAFF. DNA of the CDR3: TGTGCCAGCAGCTTTCTCCAGGGTGGAGAGAACACTGAAGCTTTCTTT.

In DNA, the CDR3 is TGTGCCAGCAGCCCTCCGGTTGCGAGCCGTGGGAGTAGCACAGATACGCAGTATTTT. Its translation is CASSPPVASRGSSTDTQYF. V and J are TRBV7-9 and TRBJ2-3; D may be TRBD2 (5 bases). This CDR3 is 19 amino acids long. CDR1 SEHNR and CDR2 FQNEAQ come from the germline V gene (reference sequence). With 5 bases removed from V and 0 bases from J, the gap between germline ends came to 24 bases.

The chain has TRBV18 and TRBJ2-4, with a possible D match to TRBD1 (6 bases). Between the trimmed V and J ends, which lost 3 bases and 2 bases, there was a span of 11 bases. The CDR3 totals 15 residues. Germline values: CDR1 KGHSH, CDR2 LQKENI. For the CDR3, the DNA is TGTGCCAGCTCACCCCCCGGACAGTCCAAAAACATTCAGTACTTC. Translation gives CASSPPGQSKNIQYF.

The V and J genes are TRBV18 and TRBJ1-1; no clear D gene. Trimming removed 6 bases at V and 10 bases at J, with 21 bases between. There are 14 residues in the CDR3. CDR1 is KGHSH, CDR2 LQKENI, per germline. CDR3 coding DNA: TGTGCCAGCTCCCCTCCGGGTCGAGGGCGAGGAGCTTTCTTT. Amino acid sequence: CASSPPGRGRGAFF. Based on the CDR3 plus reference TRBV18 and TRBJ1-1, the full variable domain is NAGVMQNPRHLVRRRGQEARLRCSPMKGHSHVYWYRQLPEEGLKFMVYLQKENIIDESGMPKERFSAEFPKEGPSILRIQQVVRGDSAAYFCASSPPGRGRGAFFGQGTRLTVV.

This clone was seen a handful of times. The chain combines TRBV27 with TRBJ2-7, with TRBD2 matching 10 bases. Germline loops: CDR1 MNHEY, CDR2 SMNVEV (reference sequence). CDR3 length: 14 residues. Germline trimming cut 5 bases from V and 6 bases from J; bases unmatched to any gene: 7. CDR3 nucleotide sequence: TGTGCCAGCAGTCCTGCTTTAGCGGGGGGCGAGCAGTACTTC. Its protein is CASSPALAGGEQYF.

Written as DNA, the CDR3 is TGTGCCAGCAGCTCAGGAAATCAGCCCCAGCATTTT. As protein: CASSSGNQPQHF. V and J are TRBV7-9 and TRBJ1-5; D gene uncertain. V was pared by 4 bases and J by 4 bases, with 5 bases between. This CDR3 has 12 residues. Germline V gives CDR1 SEHNR, CDR2 FQNEAQ (reference sequence).

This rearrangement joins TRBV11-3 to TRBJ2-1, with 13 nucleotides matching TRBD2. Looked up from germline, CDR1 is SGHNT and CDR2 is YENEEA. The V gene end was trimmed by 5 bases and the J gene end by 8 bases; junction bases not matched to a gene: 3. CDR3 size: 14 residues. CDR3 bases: TGTGCCAGCAGCAGAGGACTAGCGGGAGATGAGCAGTTCTTC. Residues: CASSRGLAGDEQFF. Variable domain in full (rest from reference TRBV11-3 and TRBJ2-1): EAGVVQSPRYKIIEKKQPVAFWCNPISGHNTLYWYLQNLGQGPELLIRYENEEAVDDSQLPKDRFSAERLKGVDSTLKIQPAELGDSAVYLCASSRGLAGDEQFFGPGTRLTVL.

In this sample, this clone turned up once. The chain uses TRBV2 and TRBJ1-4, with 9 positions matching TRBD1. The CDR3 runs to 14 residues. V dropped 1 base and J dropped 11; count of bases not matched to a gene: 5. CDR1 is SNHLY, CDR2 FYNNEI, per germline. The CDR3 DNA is TGTGCCAGCAGTGAAGGGGGACAGGGTTTGAAACTGTTTTTT. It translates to CASSEGGQGLKLFF.

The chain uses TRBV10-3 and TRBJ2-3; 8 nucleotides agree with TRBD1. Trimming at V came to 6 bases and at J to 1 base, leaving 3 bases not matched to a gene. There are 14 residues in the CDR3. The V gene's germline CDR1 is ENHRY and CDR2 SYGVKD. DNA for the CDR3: TGTGCCATCAGGCAGACAGGGGGCACAGATACGCAGTATTTT. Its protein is CAIRQTGGTDTQYF.